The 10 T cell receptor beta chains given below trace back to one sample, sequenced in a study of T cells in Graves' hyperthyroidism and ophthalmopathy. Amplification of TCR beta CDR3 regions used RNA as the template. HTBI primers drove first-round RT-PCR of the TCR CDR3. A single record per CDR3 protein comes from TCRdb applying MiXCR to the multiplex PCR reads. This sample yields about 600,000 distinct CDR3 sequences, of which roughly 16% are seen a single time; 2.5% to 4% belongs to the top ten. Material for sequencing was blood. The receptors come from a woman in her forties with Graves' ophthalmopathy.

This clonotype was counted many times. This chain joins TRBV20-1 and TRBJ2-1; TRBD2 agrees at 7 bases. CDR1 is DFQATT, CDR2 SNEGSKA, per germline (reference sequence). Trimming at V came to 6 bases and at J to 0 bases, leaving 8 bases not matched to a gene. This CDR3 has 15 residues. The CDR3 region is CSARKAGSSYNEQFF. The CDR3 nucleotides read TGCAGTGCCCGGAAAGCGGGGAGCTCCTACAATGAGCAGTTCTTC.

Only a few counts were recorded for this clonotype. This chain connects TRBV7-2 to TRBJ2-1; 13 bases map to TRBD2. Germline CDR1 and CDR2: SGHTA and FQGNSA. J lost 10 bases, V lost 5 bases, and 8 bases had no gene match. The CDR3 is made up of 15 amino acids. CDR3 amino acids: CASSAGLAGVREQFF. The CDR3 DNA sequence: TGTGCCAGCAGCGCTGGACTAGCGGGAGTTCGGGAGCAGTTCTTC.

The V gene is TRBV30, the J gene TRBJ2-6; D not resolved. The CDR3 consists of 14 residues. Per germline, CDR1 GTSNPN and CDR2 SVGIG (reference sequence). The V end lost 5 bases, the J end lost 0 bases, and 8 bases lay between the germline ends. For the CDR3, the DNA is TGTGCCTGGGGCAAAAGCTCTGGGGCCAACGTCCTGACTTTC. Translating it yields CAWGKSSGANVLTF.

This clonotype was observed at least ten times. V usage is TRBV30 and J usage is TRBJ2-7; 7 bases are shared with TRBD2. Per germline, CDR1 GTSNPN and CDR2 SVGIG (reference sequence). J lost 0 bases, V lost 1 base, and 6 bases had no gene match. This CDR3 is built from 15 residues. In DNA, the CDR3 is TGTGCCTGGAGTGAGAAGGGCGGGGGCTCCTACGAGCAGTACTTC. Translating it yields CAWSEKGGGSYEQYF.

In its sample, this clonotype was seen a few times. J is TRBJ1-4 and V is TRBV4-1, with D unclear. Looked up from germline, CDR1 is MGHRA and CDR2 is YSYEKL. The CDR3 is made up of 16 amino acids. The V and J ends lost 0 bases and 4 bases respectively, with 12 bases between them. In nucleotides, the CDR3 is TGCGCCAGCAGCCAAGATCCCCGGCCGTTTAATGAAAAACTGTTTTTT. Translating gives CASSQDPRPFNEKLFF.

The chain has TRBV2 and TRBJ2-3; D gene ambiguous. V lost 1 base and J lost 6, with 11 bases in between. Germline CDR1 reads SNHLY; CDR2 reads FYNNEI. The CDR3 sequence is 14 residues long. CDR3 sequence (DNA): TGTGCCAGCAGTGAAGGGACGCTGGGGGATACGCAGTATTTT. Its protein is CASSEGTLGDTQYF.

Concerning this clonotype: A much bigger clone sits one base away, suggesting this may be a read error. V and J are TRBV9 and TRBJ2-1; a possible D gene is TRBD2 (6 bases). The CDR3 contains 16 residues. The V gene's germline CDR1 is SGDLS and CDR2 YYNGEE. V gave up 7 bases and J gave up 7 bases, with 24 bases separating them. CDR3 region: CASSRPPGLSRNEQFF. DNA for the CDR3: TGTGCCAGCTCACGCCCCCCGGGACTTTCTCGGAATGAGCAGTTCTTC.

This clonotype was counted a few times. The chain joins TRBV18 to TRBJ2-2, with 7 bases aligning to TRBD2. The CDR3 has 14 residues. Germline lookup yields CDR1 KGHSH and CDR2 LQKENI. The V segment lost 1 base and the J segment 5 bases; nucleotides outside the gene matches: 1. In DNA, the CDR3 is TGTGCCAGCTCACCACGGGAGGGGACCGGGGAGCTGTTTTTT. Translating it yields CASSPREGTGELFF. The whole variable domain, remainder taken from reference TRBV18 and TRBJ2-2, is NAGVMQNPRHLVRRRGQEARLRCSPMKGHSHVYWYRQLPEEGLKFMVYLQKENIIDESGMPKERFSAEFPKEGPSILRIQQVVRGDSAAYFCASSPREGTGELFFGEGSRLTVL.

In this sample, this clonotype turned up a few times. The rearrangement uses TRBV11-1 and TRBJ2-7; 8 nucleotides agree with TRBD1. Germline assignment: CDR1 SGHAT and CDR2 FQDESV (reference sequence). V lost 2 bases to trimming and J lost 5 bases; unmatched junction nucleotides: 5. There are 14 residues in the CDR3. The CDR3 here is CASSLSRDRNEQYF. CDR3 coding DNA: TGTGCCAGCAGCTTATCGCGGGACAGGAACGAGCAGTACTTC.

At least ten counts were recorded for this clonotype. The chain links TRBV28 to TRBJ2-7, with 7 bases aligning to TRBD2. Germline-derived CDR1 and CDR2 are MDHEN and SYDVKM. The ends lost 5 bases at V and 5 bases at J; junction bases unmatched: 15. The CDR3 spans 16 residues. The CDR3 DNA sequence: TGTGCCAGCAGTACCGCGGATACCGGGACTATACACGAGCAGTACTTC. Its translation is CASSTADTGTIHEQYF.